This T cell receptor (beta chain) was sequenced during a study of cytomegalovirus exposure and HLA in healthy donors. The germline gives CDR1 MNHEY, CDR2 SMNVEV (reference sequence). This CDR3 region has 12 residues. J gave up 6 bases and V 8 bases, and 6 bases lay outside the gene matches. Overall study findings and caveats: Earlier analysis looked at TCR beta V segments, and most were productive about 87% or about 30% of the time. Reportedly, TCR beta sequences accurately predicted HLA-A and HLA-B alleles in most subjects. TCR association rates varied by HLA locus in a later analysis, with DRB1 highest and HLA-C lowest. Later analysis identified a missense DCLRE1C variant that was linked to TCR beta V- and J-gene trimming.

The PCR ran on 60 Vbeta and 13 Jbeta primers. Repertoires were generated with immunoSEQ multiplex PCR, while TCRdb's copy carries only in-frame clones and drops some. The sample holds 150,000 or so clones, approximately 74% seen once. This clone was observed once. Antigen: not known. Specimen: PBMCs. The receptor's source is a man aged 18 to 29 in good health and CMV-seronegative. V is TRBV27 and J is TRBJ2-7; 8 nucleotides match TRBD2. The CDR3 DNA follows: TGTGCCAGCCGGAGGGCGGGGGGCGAGCAGTACGTC. Residues: CASRRAGGEQYV.